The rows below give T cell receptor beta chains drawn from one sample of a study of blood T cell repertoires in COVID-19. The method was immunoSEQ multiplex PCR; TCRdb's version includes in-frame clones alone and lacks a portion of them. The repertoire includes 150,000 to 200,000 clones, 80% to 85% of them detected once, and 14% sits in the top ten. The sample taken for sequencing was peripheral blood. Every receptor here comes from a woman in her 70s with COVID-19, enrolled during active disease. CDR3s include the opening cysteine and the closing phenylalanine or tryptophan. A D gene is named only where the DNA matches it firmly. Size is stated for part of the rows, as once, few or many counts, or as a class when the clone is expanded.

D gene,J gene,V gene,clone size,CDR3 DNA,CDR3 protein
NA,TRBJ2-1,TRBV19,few,TGTGCCAGTAGGGGCCCAACGGGAGTTAATGAGCAGTTCTTC,CASRGPTGVNEQFF
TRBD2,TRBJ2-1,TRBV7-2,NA,TGTGCCAGCAGCCCCGGGAGGGCCCTCTACAATGAGCAGTTCTTC,CASSPGRALYNEQFF
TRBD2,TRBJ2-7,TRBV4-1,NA,TGCGCCAGCAGCCAAGATACGGCGGTAGCGGGAGTTTACGAGCAGTACTTC,CASSQDTAVAGVYEQYF
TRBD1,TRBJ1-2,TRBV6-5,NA,TGTGCCAGCAGTCCGGTCGCAGGGGGCTTTTTAGGCTACACCTTC,CASSPVAGGFLGYTF
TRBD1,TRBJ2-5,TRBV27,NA,TGTGCCAGCAGTCCAGACAGGGGGGAAAGAGGAGAGACCCAGTACTTC,CASSPDRGERGETQYF
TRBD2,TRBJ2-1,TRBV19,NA,TGTGCCAGTAGTACGGCGGGGGGGCCGTGGGATGAGCAGTTCTTC,CASSTAGGPWDEQFF
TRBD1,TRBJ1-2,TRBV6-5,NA,TGTGCCAGCAGTTACAATGCTGCAGGGGGCTATGGCTACACCTTC,CASSYNAAGGYGYTF
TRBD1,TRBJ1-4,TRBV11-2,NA,TGTGCCAGCAGCTTAGTTCCGGGACAGGGGGTAGCTAATGAAAAACTGTTTTTT,CASSLVPGQGVANEKLFF
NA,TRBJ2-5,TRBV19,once,TGTGCCAGTAGTATCGAAGAGACCCAGTACTTC,CASSIEETQYF
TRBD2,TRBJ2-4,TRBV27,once,TGTGCCAGCAGTTTTAGCGGGAGTGGGCCTTTAGCCAAAAACATTCAGTACTTC,CASSFSGSGPLAKNIQYF
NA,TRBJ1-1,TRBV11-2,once,TGTGCCAGCAGCTTAAGGGCGACTACACGGTTGGCTTTCTTT,CASSLRATTRLAFF
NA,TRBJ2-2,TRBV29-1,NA,TGCAGCGTTTCCCGGAACACCGGGGAGCTGTTTTTT,CSVSRNTGELFF
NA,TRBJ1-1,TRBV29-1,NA,TGCAGCGTTGGGTATCAGGGGACTGAAGCTTTCTTT,CSVGYQGTEAFF
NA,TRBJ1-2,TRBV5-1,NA,TGCGCCAGCAGCTTGGAGGGCAGGGTTTACGGCTACACCTTC,CASSLEGRVYGYTF
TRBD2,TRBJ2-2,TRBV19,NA,TGTGCCAGTAGAGGTAGCGGGGGGCCGCGAACCGGGGAGCTGTTTTTT,CASRGSGGPRTGELFF
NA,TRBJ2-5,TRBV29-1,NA,TGCAGCGTTGATGCGGCGGACCAAGAGACCCAGTACTTC,CSVDAADQETQYF
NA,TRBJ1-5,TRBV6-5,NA,TGTGCCAGCACTACGTGGGCCGCGGGACAGCCCCAGCATTTT,CASTTWAAGQPQHF
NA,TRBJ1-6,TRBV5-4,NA,TGTGCCAGCAGCTGGGGGCTAAGCGGAGCACCCCTCCACTTT,CASSWGLSGAPLHF
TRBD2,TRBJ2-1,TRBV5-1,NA,TGCGCCAGCAGCTTAGGCGGGGGTAGGAATGAGCAGTTCTTC,CASSLGGGRNEQFF
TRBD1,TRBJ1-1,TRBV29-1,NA,TGCAGCGTCCGACAGGGGAACACTGAAGCTTTCTTT,CSVRQGNTEAFF
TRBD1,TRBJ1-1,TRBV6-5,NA,TGTGCCAGCGCGGGGGACAGGGGGACTGAAGCTTTCTTT,CASAGDRGTEAFF
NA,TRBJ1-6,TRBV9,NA,TGTGCCAGCACCCCAGGGGTCGGGAATTCACCCCTCCACTTT,CASTPGVGNSPLHF
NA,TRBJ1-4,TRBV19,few,TGTGCCAGTAGTGGCGGGACCGAGGGCTCTAATGAAAAACTGTTTTTT,CASSGGTEGSNEKLFF
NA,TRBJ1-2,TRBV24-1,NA,TGTGCCACCAGTGACTCCCAGGGTAACTATGGCTACACCTTC,CATSDSQGNYGYTF
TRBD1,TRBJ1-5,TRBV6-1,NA,TGTGCCAGCAGTGAAGGGGACAGGGCCCGCGGCAATCAGCCCCAGCATTTT,CASSEGDRARGNQPQHF
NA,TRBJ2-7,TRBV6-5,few,TGTGCCAGCAGTTACTCGATTGAGACTAGTGCTTACGAGCAGTACTTC,CASSYSIETSAYEQYF
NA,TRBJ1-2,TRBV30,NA,TGTGCCTGGAATAAGGGAGGGAACTATGGCTACACCTTC,CAWNKGGNYGYTF